Below, one T cell receptor (beta chain) is given with its context. The antigen is unknown. The data were obtained in a study of shared clonotypes between healthy human individuals. Whole-study findings and limits: Sharing across four donors was highest in naive CD4 (around 5%) and lowest in memory CD8 (0.4%). A generally larger estimated richness was seen in naive subsets than in memory subsets.

Sorted-subset replicate PCR reactions were performed with around 200 ng DNA, corresponding to roughly 30,000 T cell genomes. Generated by immunoSEQ multiplex PCR, the TCRdb table keeps only in-frame clones and is missing some. The table records around 1,900,000 clones, around 93% of them present only once. Cells designated naive CD8 were CD45RO-negative and were positively selected for CCR7, with terminally differentiated effector memory CD45RA+ cells excluded. The sequenced sample was naive CD8+ T cells from PBMCs. This TCR was recovered from a man between 18 and 29 years old in good health. Some clones in this sample may be carry-over from other donors' samples.

The CDR3 protein is CASSLPPAVLTGELFF. The CDR3 nucleotides are TGTGCCAGCAGTTTACCCCCAGCAGTTCTGACCGGGGAGCTGTTTTTT. The chain joins TRBV28 to TRBJ2-2; D is ambiguous. Trimming shortened V by 2 bases and J by 5 bases, and 15 bases separated the two germline ends. The CDR3 has 16 amino acids. Germline V CDR1 and CDR2: MDHEN, SYDVKM.